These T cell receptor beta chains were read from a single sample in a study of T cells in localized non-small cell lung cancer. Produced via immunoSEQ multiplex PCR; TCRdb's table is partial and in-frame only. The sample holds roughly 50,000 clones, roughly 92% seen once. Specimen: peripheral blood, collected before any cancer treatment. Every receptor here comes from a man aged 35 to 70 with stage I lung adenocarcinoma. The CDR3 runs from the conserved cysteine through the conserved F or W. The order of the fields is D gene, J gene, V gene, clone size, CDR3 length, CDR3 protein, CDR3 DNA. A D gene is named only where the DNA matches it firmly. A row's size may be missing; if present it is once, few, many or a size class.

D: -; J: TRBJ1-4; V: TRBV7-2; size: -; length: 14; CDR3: CASSPDTASPKLFF; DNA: TGTGCCAGCAGCCCCGACACCGCCAGCCCCAAACTGTTTTTT
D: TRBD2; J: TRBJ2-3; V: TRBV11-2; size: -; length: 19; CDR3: CASSLRWWEDHGRRDTQYF; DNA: TGTGCCAGCAGCTTACGTTGGTGGGAGGACCACGGGAGGCGAGATACGCAGTATTTT
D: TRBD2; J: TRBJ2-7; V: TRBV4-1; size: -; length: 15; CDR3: CASSLQRGTPYEQYF; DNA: TGCGCCAGCAGCCTGCAGCGGGGCACACCCTACGAGCAGTACTTC
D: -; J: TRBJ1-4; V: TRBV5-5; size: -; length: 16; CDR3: CASSFTGSTTNEKLFF; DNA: TGTGCCAGCAGCTTCACAGGGAGTACAACTAATGAAAAACTGTTTTTT
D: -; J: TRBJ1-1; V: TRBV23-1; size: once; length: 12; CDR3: CASSRMNTEAFF; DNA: TGCGCCAGCAGCAGAATGAACACTGAAGCTTTCTTT
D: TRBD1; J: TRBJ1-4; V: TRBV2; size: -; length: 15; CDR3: CASNRGQGFNEKLFF; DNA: TGTGCCAGCAATAGAGGACAGGGGTTTAATGAAAAACTGTTTTTT
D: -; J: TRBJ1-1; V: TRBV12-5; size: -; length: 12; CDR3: CASGLSRTEAFF; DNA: TGTGCTAGTGGTTTAAGCCGCACTGAAGCTTTCTTT
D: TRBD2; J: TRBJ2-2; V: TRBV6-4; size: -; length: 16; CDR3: CASSDSGTSDTGELFF; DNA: TGTGCCAGCAGTGACTCCGGGACTAGCGACACCGGGGAGCTGTTTTTT
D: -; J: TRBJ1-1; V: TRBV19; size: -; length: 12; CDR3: CASSFLNTEAFF; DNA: TGTGCCAGTAGTTTCCTCAACACTGAAGCTTTCTTT
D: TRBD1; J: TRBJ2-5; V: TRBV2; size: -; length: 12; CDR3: CASSDRVETQYF; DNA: TGTGCCAGCAGCGACAGGGTTGAGACCCAGTACTTC
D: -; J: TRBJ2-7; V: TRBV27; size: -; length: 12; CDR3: CASSLQGFEQYF; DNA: TGTGCCAGCAGTTTACAGGGATTCGAGCAGTACTTC
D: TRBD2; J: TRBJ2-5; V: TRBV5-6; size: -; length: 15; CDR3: CASSRTSGHQETQYF; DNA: TGTGCCAGCAGTCGGACTAGCGGGCACCAAGAGACCCAGTACTTC
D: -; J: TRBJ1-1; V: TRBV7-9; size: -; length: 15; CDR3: CASSLESGDGSEAFF; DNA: TGTGCCAGCAGCTTAGAATCTGGGGACGGGAGTGAAGCTTTCTTT
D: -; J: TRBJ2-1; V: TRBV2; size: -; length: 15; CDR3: CASSGNRASYNEQFF; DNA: TGTGCCAGCAGTGGTAACAGGGCCTCCTACAATGAGCAGTTCTTC
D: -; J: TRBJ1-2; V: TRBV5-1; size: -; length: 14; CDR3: CASSFRTANYGYTF; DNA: TGCGCCAGCAGCTTCCGGACGGCTAACTATGGCTACACCTTC
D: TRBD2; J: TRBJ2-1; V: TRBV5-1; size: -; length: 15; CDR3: CASSLSSGTYNEQFF; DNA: TGCGCCAGCAGCTTATCTAGCGGTACCTACAATGAGCAGTTCTTC
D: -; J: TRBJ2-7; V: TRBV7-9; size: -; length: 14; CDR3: CASSLELGIHEQYF; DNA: TGTGCCAGCAGCTTAGAATTGGGGATCCACGAGCAGTACTTC
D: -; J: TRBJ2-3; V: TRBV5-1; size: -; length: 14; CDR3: CASSSVRGTDTQYF; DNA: TGCGCCAGCAGCTCTGTTAGAGGCACAGATACGCAGTATTTT
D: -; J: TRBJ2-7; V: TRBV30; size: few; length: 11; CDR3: CAWGTAYEQYF; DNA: TGTGCCTGGGGGACGGCCTACGAGCAGTACTTC
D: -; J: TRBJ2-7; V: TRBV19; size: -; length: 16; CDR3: CASSIGSGLGAYEQYF; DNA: TGTGCCAGTAGTATAGGATCTGGCTTGGGTGCCTACGAGCAGTACTTC
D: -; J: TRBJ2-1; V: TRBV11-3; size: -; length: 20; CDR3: CASSLGAEGCPTRPYNEQFF; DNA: TGTGCCAGCAGCTTAGGGGCGGAAGGTTGCCCCACCCGCCCCTACAATGAGCAGTTCTTC
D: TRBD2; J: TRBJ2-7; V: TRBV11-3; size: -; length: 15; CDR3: CASSLRTSGPYEQYF; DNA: TGTGCCAGCAGCTTAAGAACTAGCGGACCCTACGAGCAGTACTTC
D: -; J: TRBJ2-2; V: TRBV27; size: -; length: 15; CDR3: CASRRPGPNTGELFF; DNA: TGTGCCAGCAGGCGCCCGGGACCTAACACCGGGGAGCTGTTTTTT
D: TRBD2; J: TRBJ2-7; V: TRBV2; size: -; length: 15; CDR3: CASRGSGRHSYEQYF; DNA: TGTGCCAGCAGAGGTAGCGGGAGACACTCCTACGAGCAGTACTTC
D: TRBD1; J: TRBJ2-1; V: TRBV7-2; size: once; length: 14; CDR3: CASSRRTITGVLFF; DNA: TGTGCCAGCAGCCGCCGAACGATAACAGGGGTTCTGTTCTTC
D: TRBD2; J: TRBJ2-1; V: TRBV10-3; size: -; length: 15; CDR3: CAISESSGRLSEQFF; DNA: TGTGCCATCAGTGAGTCTAGCGGGAGGCTCAGTGAGCAGTTCTTC
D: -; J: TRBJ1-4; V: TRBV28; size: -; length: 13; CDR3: CATGGGPNEKLFF; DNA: TGTGCCACGGGAGGAGGCCCGAATGAAAAACTGTTTTTT
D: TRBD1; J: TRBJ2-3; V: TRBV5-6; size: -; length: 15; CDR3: CASSLRQGAGDTQYF; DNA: TGTGCCAGCAGCTTAAGACAGGGGGCGGGAGATACGCAGTATTTT
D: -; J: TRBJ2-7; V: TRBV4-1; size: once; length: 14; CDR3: CASSFREPSYEQYF; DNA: TGCGCCAGCAGCTTCCGGGAGCCCTCCTACGAGCAGTACTTC
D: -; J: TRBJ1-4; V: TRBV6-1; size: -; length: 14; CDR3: CASSDRGLKEKLFF; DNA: TGTGCCAGCAGTGATCGGGGACTGAAGGAAAAACTGTTTTTT
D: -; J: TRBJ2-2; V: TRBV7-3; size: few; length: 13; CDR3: CASSLTKAGELFF; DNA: TGTGCCAGCAGCTTAACGAAGGCCGGGGAGCTGTTTTTT
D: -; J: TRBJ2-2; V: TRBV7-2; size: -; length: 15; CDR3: CASSAAGTLTGELFF; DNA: TGTGCCAGCAGCGCCGCCGGGACACTCACCGGGGAGCTGTTTTTT
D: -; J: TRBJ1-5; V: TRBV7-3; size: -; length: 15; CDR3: CASSCPGPYHQPQHF; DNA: TGTGCCAGCAGCTGCCCGGGTCCTTATCATCAGCCCCAGCATTTT
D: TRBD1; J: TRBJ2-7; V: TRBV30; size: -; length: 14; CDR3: CAWGGTESSYEQYF; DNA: TGTGCCTGGGGTGGGACAGAGAGCTCCTACGAGCAGTACTTC
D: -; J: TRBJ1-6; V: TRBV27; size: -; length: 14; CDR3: CASSLGNVNSPLHF; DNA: TGTGCCAGCAGTTTGGGCAACGTCAATTCACCCCTCCACTTT
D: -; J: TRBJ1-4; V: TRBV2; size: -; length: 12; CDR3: CASNQENEKLFF; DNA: TGTGCCAGCAACCAGGAGAATGAAAAACTGTTTTTT
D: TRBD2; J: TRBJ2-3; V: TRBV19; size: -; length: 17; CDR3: CASSTFPAGGSTDTQYF; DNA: TGTGCCAGTAGTACGTTTCCCGCGGGAGGGAGCACAGATACGCAGTATTTT
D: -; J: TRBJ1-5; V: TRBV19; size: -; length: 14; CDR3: CASSILGGHQPQHF; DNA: TGTGCCAGTAGTATCCTGGGGGGACACCAGCCCCAGCATTTT
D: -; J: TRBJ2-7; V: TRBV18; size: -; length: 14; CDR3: CASSPGTEGYEQYF; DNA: TGTGCCAGCTCACCTGGGACCGAGGGCTACGAGCAGTACTTC
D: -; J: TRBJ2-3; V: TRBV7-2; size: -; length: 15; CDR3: CASSSRVSSTDTQYF; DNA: TGTGCCAGCAGCTCCCGGGTTTCTAGCACAGATACGCAGTATTTT